This T cell receptor beta chain was identified in a study of T cell changes during pregnancy in multiple sclerosis. The V and J ends lost 5 bases and 4 bases, in that order; junction bases with no gene match: 10. Germline CDR1 and CDR2: SGHRS and YFSETQ. CDR3 length: 18 amino acids. The assay was immunoSEQ multiplex PCR, and TCRdb's table has in-frame clones only and misses some. This table has under 80,000 clones, around 90% appearing once. The rearrangement uses TRBV5-1 and TRBJ2-6; 12 nucleotides align to TRBD1. The sequenced sample was peripheral blood, obtained in the first trimester of pregnancy. This receptor was obtained from a female donor with multiple sclerosis, enrolled in a pregnancy study. DNA of the CDR3: TGCGCCAGCAGACCCGGGACAGGGGGCGCGTGGGGGGCCAACGTCCTGACTTTC. Its translation is CASRPGTGGAWGANVLTF.